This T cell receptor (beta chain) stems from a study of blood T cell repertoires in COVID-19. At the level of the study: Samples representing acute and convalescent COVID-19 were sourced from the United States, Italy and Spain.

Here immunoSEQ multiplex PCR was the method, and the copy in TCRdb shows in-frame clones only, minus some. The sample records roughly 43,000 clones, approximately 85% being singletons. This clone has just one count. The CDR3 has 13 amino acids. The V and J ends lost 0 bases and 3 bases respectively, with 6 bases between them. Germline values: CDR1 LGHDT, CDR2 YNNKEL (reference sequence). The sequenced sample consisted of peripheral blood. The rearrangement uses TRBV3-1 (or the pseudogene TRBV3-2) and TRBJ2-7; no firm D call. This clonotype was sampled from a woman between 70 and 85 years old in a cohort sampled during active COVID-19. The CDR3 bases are TGTGCCAGCAGCCAAGACAACAACTACGAGCAGTACTTC. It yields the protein CASSQDNNYEQYF.